The sequence of this T cell receptor (beta chain) was determined in a study of T-cell memory formation after mild COVID-19. 5'RACE with constant-segment primers built TCRalpha and TCRbeta cDNA libraries with UMIs. One entry per CDR3 protein results from TCRdb running MiXCR on the 5' RACE reads. Of roughly 200,000 distinct CDR3 sequences listed, about a fifth are singletons. This clonotype came up a few times. V was pared by 1 base and J by 6 bases, with 6 bases of the junction left unmatched. The CDR3 loop spans 15 amino acids. Looked up from germline, CDR1 is SGHAT and CDR2 is FQDESV (reference sequence).

Sequenced material: PBMCs or a T cell subset sorted from them (not recorded which). This TCR was recovered from an adult woman who had mild COVID-19 (a few samples of this study predate the infection). Cell type and time point are not known. V gene TRBV11-1 combines with J gene TRBJ2-1; 7 nucleotides agree with TRBD2. CDR3 DNA sequence: TGTGCCAGCAGCTTAGAGGCGGGAGAATTCAATGAGCAGTTCTTC. Its protein product is CASSLEAGEFNEQFF.